The 20 T cell receptor beta chains in this list originate from one sample, sequenced in a study of CD8+ T cells in alopecia areata. Described treatment: oral pan-JAK inhibitor, 5-10 mg twice daily. Extracted RNA was reverse transcribed into cDNA, the sequencing template. The assay was immunoSEQ multiplex PCR, and TCRdb's table has in-frame clones only and misses some. This table holds around 140,000 clones, 86% found once. The input for sequencing was CD8+ T cells sorted from blood, taken at week 4, from a patient treated with tofacitinib. Receptor source: a human donor with alopecia areata.

This rearrangement joins TRBV29-1 to TRBJ2-1; D remains unclear. From germline, CDR1 is SQVTM and CDR2 ANQGSEA. Trimming left V 6 bases short and J 6 bases short, with 9 bases between. This CDR3 region has 11 residues. CDR3 amino acids: CSVPRVNEQFF. CDR3 in DNA: TGCAGCGTCCCTAGGGTCAATGAGCAGTTCTTC.

The V gene is TRBV13, the J gene TRBJ2-1; D unclear. The CDR3 contains 11 residues. Deletions cut 4 bases from V and 8 bases from J, with 6 bases between. Germline V gene sequence: CDR1 PRHDT, CDR2 FYEKMQ (reference sequence). The CDR3 bases are TGTGCCAGCAGCTGGGCGGATGAGCAGTTCTTC. Its translation is CASSWADEQFF.

This chain joins TRBV7-9 and TRBJ2-4; 12 nucleotides agree with TRBD2. The CDR3 has 19 residues. Germline loops: CDR1 SEHNR, CDR2 FQNEAQ (reference sequence). J was trimmed by 1 base and V by 5 bases; bases with no gene match: 12. CDR3 sequence reads: CASSTSSGLAGTAKNIQYF. As DNA, the CDR3 is TGTGCCAGCAGCACGAGTAGCGGACTAGCGGGAACCGCCAAAAACATTCAGTACTTC.

The chain couples TRBV5-1 to TRBJ1-1; D ambiguous. V was shortened by 0 bases and J by 10 bases, with 13 bases between the two germline ends. Germline-derived CDR1 and CDR2 are SGHRS and YFSETQ. The CDR3 runs to 13 residues. CDR3 in amino acids: CASSLAIGSSAFF. The CDR3 DNA is TGCGCCAGCAGCTTGGCCATTGGGAGTTCAGCTTTCTTT. The variable domain in full, completed from reference TRBV5-1 and TRBJ1-1, reads KAGVTQTPRYLIKTRGQQVTLSCSPISGHRSVSWYQQTPGQGLQFLFEYFSETQRNKGNFPGRFSGRQFSNSRSEMNVSTLELGDSALYLCASSLAIGSSAFFGQGTRLTVV.

This sequence joins TRBV9 and TRBJ2-7; TRBD1 agrees at 10 bases. Germline CDR1 SGDLS, CDR2 YYNGEE. The J segment lost 5 bases and the V segment lost 4 bases, leaving 6 bases of the junction unmatched. The CDR3 has 14 amino acids. The chain's CDR3 is CASSPRTGGNEQYF. Here the CDR3 DNA reads TGTGCCAGCAGCCCGCGGACAGGGGGGAACGAGCAGTACTTC.

The genes are TRBV28 and TRBJ1-1; D perhaps matches TRBD1 (6 bases). Germline-derived CDR1 and CDR2 are MDHEN and SYDVKM. The CDR3 runs 15 residues. V was clipped by 3 bases and J by 3 bases, with 14 bases between them. The DNA for the CDR3 is TGTGCCAGCAGTTTTACTCTGGGGGCGCACACTGAAGCTTTCTTT. It translates to CASSFTLGAHTEAFF.

The chain joins TRBV27 to TRBJ2-1; D is undetermined. CDR3 length: 14 amino acids. V was pared by 2 bases and J by 4 bases, with 9 bases between. Per the germline V gene, CDR1 is MNHEY and CDR2 is SMNVEV (reference sequence). The CDR3 protein is CASSLDSSYNEQFF. CDR3 bases: TGTGCCAGCAGTTTAGATTCGTCTTACAATGAGCAGTTCTTC.

This clone was observed a few times. The chain is built from TRBV11-2 and TRBJ2-7, with D perhaps matching TRBD1 (5 bases). CDR1 and CDR2 from the germline V gene are SGHAT and FQNNGV. Trimming left V 6 bases short and J 5 bases short, with 14 bases between. This CDR3 spans 13 amino acids. The CDR3 bases are TGTGCCAGCAGTAGTCCAGGGTCACACGAGCAGTACTTC. The encoded protein is CASSSPGSHEQYF.

The table lists this clone with many counts. The chain links TRBV10-2 to TRBJ2-2; TRBD2 agrees at 13 bases. Germline V gene lookup returns CDR1 WSHSY and CDR2 SAAADI. This CDR3 region has 14 residues. J lost 8 bases, V lost 10 bases, and 7 bases had no gene match. In nucleotides, the CDR3 is TGCGCCATCGGGACTAGCGGGACCGATGGGGAGCTGTTTTTT. As protein: CAIGTSGTDGELFF.

This clone was recorded once. CDR3 in DNA: TGTGCCACCTCAGCGGGGGGGCCGAATGAGCAGTTCTTC. Amino acids: CATSAGGPNEQFF. The J gene is TRBJ2-1, the V gene TRBV27, with 10 bases aligning to TRBD2. Trimming removed 10 bases from V and 7 bases from J; junction bases left unmatched: 7. CDR1 and CDR2 from the germline V gene are MNHEY and SMNVEV (reference sequence). The CDR3 loop spans 13 amino acids.

The rearrangement joins TRBV27 to TRBJ2-1; D is tentatively TRBD1 or TRBD2 (5 bases each). Between the trimmed V and J ends, which lost 0 bases and 0 bases, there was a span of 18 bases. CDR1 is MNHEY and CDR2 is SMNVEV in the germline V gene (reference sequence). This CDR3 contains 19 residues. The chain's CDR3 is CASSLSGELTGSSYNEQFF. CDR3 bases: TGTGCCAGCAGTTTATCGGGGGAACTTACAGGAAGCTCCTACAATGAGCAGTTCTTC.

V and J are TRBV2 and TRBJ2-3; the D gene could be TRBD1 or TRBD2 (6 bases each). The CDR3 is made up of 13 amino acids. V was shortened by 11 bases and J by 0 bases, with 12 bases between the two germline ends. Germline V gene data show CDR1 as SNHLY and CDR2 as FYNNEI. CDR3: CAPQGRSTDTQYF. Here the CDR3 DNA reads TGTGCCCCCCAGGGGAGGAGCACAGATACGCAGTATTTT. The complete variable domain, with remaining parts taken from reference TRBV2 and TRBJ2-3, reads EPEVTQTPSHQVTQMGQEVILRCVPISNHLYFYWYRQILGQKVEFLVSFYNNEISEKSEIFDDQFSVERPDGSNFTLKIRSTKLEDSAMYFCAPQGRSTDTQYFGPGTRLTVL.

This chain connects TRBV19 to TRBJ2-7; 7 bases fit TRBD2. Trimming at V came to 3 bases and at J to 4 bases, leaving 6 bases not matched to a gene. The CDR3 extends over 14 amino acids. Per the germline V gene, CDR1 is LNHDA and CDR2 is SQIVND (reference sequence). The CDR3 reads CASSISAGGYEQYF. CDR3 in DNA: TGTGCCAGTAGTATCTCTGCCGGGGGGTACGAGCAGTACTTC.

The gene calls are TRBV4-2 and TRBJ2-2, with no clear D. CDR1 and CDR2 (germline): LGHNA, YNFKEQ. Trimming removed 0 bases at V and 2 bases at J, with 7 bases between. The CDR3 contains 15 residues. This CDR3 reads CASSQDQDNTGELFF. As DNA, the CDR3 is TGTGCCAGCAGCCAAGATCAGGACAACACCGGGGAGCTGTTTTTT.

The CDR3, as DNA: TGTGCCAGTAGTGAACAGGGCGTCGGCTACACCTTC. This codes for CASSEQGVGYTF. The V call is TRBV19, the J call TRBJ1-2; weak D call: TRBD1 (6 bases). V was cut by 5 bases and J by 8 bases, with 12 bases left in between. Germline-derived CDR1 and CDR2 are LNHDA and SQIVND (reference sequence). The CDR3 is 12 residues long. Full variable domain (remainder filled in from reference TRBV19 and TRBJ1-2): DGGITQSPKYLFRKEGQNVTLSCEQNLNHDAMYWYRQDPGQGLRLIYYSQIVNDFQKGDIAEGYSVSREKKESFPLTVTSAQKNPTAFYLCASSEQGVGYTFGSGTRLTVV.

The CDR3 reads CASSPRTGVTEAFF. Here the CDR3 DNA reads TGCGCCAGCAGCCCCCGGACAGGGGTGACTGAAGCTTTCTTT. V gene TRBV4-1 combines with J gene TRBJ1-1; TRBD1 agrees at 9 bases. The CDR3 contains 14 residues. Germline V gives CDR1 MGHRA, CDR2 YSYEKL. Trimming cost V 4 bases and J 5 bases; bases outside gene matches: 5.

The chain is built from TRBV29-1 and TRBJ2-7, with D possibly TRBD1 on 6 matching bases. This CDR3 has 14 amino acids. The germline CDR1 and CDR2 sequences are SQVTM and ANQGSEA. The V end was cut by 1 base, the J end by 2 bases, with 12 bases between. CDR3 DNA sequence: TGCAGCGTTGAAGTAGTGGGGGCCCCCTACGAGCAGTACTTC. It translates to CSVEVVGAPYEQYF.

CDR3 coding DNA: TGTGCCAGCAGCTTAGGCCCCCGGGGGGGCGCTAAGGACGAGCAGTACTTC. Its translation: CASSLGPRGGAKDEQYF. The chain uses TRBV7-8 and TRBJ2-7; 8 bases line up with TRBD2. The CDR3 is 17 residues long. CDR1 is SGHVS, CDR2 FQNEAQ, per germline. With 1 base clipped from V and 5 bases from J, the junction kept 13 bases outside the gene matches.

The V and J genes are TRBV4-1 and TRBJ2-7; D gene uncertain. Germline V gene sequence: CDR1 MGHRA, CDR2 YSYEKL. Trimming shortened V by 2 bases and J by 1 base, and 6 bases separated the two germline ends. CDR3 length equals 13 residues. The DNA for the CDR3 is TGCGCCAGCAGCCAACGGATATCCTACGAGCAGTACTTC. Translation: CASSQRISYEQYF.

The V gene is TRBV27, the J gene TRBJ2-1; D is possibly TRBD2 (5 bases). This CDR3 spans 19 amino acids. Looked up from germline, CDR1 is MNHEY and CDR2 is SMNVEV (reference sequence). Trimming took off 6 bases at V and 5 bases at J, with 29 bases between the two ends. CDR3 loop: CASSPLSALAGVGDNEQFF. CDR3 nucleotide sequence: TGTGCCAGCAGCCCTCTAAGTGCTCTAGCTGGAGTCGGGGACAATGAGCAGTTCTTC.